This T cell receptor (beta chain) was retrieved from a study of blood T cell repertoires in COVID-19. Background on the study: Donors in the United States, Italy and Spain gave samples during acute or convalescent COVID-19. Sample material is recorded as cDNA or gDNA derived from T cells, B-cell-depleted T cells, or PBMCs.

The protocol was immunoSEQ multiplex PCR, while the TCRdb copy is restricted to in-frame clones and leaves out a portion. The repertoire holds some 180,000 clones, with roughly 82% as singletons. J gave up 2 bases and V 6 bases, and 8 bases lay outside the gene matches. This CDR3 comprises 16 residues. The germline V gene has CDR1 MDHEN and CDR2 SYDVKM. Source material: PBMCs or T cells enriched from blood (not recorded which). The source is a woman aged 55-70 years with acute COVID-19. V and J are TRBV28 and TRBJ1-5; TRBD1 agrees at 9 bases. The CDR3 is CASSSGQGIGNQPQHF. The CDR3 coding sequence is TGTGCCAGCAGCTCGGGACAGGGCATCGGCAATCAGCCCCAGCATTTT.